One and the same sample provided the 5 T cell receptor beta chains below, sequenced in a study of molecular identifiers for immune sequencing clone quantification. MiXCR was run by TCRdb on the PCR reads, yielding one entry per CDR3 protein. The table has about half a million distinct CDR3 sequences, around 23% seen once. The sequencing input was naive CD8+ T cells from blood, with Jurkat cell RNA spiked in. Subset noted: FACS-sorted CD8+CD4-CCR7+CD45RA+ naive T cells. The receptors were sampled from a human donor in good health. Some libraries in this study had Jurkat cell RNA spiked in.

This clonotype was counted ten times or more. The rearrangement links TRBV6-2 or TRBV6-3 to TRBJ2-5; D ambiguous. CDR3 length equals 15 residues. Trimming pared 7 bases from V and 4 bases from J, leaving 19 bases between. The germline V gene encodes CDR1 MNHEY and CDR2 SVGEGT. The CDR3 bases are TGTGCCAGCACCTCGGGCCAGCTCCTGGGAGAGACCCAGTACTTC. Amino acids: CASTSGQLLGETQYF.

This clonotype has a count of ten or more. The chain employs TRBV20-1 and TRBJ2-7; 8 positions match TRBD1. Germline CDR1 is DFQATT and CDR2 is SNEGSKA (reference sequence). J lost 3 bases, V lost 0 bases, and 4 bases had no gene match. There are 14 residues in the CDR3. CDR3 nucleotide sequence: TGCAGTGCTAGAGATCGGACAGGGAGCTACGAGCAGTACTTC. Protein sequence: CSARDRTGSYEQYF.

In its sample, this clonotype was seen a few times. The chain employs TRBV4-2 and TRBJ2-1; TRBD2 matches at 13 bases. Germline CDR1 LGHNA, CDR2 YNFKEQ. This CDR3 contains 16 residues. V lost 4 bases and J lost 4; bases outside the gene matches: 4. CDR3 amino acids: CASSPGTSGKYNEQFF. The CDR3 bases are TGTGCCAGCAGCCCAGGGACTAGCGGGAAATACAATGAGCAGTTCTTC.

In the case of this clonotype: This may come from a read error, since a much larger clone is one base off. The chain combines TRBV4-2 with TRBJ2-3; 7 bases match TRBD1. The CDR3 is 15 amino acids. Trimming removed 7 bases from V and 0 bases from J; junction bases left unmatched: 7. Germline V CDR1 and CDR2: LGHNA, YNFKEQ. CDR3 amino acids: CASTPWTGSTDTQYF. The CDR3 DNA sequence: TGTGCCAGCACCCCCTGGACAGGAAGCACAGATACGCAGTATTTT.

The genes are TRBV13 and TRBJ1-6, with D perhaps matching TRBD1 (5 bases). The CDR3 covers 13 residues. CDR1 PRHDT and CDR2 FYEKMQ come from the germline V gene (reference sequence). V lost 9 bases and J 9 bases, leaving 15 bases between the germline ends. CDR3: CASLQGTGSPLHF. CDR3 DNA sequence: TGTGCCAGTCTGCAGGGTACTGGTTCACCCCTCCACTTT. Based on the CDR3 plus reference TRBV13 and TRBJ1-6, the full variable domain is AAGVIQSPRHLIKEKRETATLKCYPIPRHDTVYWYQQGPGQDPQFLISFYEKMQSDKGSIPDRFSAQQFSDYHSELNMSSLELGDSALYFCASLQGTGSPLHFGNGTRLTVT.